The 9 T cell receptor beta chains reported below all come from one sample, sequenced in a study of T-cell reconstitution after alpha-beta-depleted transplantation in children. During its preparation, the TCRbeta library received unique molecular identifiers. TCRdb used MiXCR to reprocess the PCR reads, holding one entry per CDR3 protein. The table shows fewer than 550,000 distinct CDR3 sequences, with about an eighth occurring only once. The source material was PBMCs, mostly from graft donor cells, sampled 180 days after TCRalphabeta/CD19-depleted stem cell transplant. Receptor source: a female patient aged 2-15 years who had a stem cell transplant for aplastic anemia, so the T cells may come from the graft donor.

This sequence joins TRBV28 and TRBJ2-3, with a tentative D call TRBD1 (5 bases). Between the trimmed V and J ends, which lost 3 bases and 0 bases, there was a span of 13 bases. Germline assignment: CDR1 MDHEN and CDR2 SYDVKM. CDR3 length: 16 amino acids. The CDR3 bases are TGTGCCAGCAGTTTGTCGGGCCAGGGTAGCACAGATACGCAGTATTTT. Its translation is CASSLSGQGSTDTQYF.

V usage is TRBV7-2 and J usage is TRBJ2-7; 9 bases map to TRBD1. The CDR3 runs to 15 residues. The trim removed 5 bases at V and 7 bases at J, leaving 12 bases unmatched. Looked up from germline, CDR1 is SGHTA and CDR2 is FQGNSA. CDR3 nucleotides: TGTGCCAGCAGCACCAAACCGGGACAGGGTAGGGAGCAGTACTTC. Translation gives CASSTKPGQGREQYF.

V and J are TRBV23-1 and TRBJ2-7; unclear D gene. TRBV23-1 is recorded as an ORF, its role being uncertain. The germline V and J ends were trimmed by 3 bases and 3 bases, with 18 bases remaining between them. CDR3 length: 16 amino acids. The CDR3 DNA sequence: TGCGCCAGCAGTCATGCTATCCAAAAAGCAGACTACGAGCAGTACGTC. Protein: CASSHAIQKADYEQYV.

In its sample, this clonotype was seen a few times. The chain recombines TRBV11-2 with TRBJ1-3; D gene unclear. CDR1 is SGHAT and CDR2 is FQNNGV in the germline V gene. CDR3 length: 19 residues. Trimming removed 2 bases at V and 0 bases at J, with 20 bases between. The CDR3 coding sequence is TGTGCCAGCAGCTTACGAGCAGTCGCCGAAACACTCTCTGGAAACACCATATATTTT. The encoded protein is CASSLRAVAETLSGNTIYF.

This clonotype came up a few times. V gene TRBV20-1 combines with J gene TRBJ1-2; D uncertain. Germline loops: CDR1 DFQATT, CDR2 SNEGSKA (reference sequence). V gave up 3 bases and J gave up 3 bases, with 8 bases separating them. The CDR3 extends over 12 amino acids. Here the CDR3 DNA reads TGCAGTGCTAGTGGAGTATACTATGGCTACACCTTC. Translating gives CSASGVYYGYTF.

The chain is built from TRBV12-3 or TRBV12-4 and TRBJ1-3; 9 bases agree with TRBD1. J lost 4 bases, V lost 6 bases, and 4 bases had no gene match. The CDR3 sequence is 14 residues long. The CDR3 sequence: CASRPTGGGNTIYF. CDR3 sequence (DNA): TGTGCCAGCAGACCAACAGGGGGCGGAAACACCATATATTTT.

V usage is TRBV20-1 and J usage is TRBJ1-1, with TRBD1 identical over 10 bases. Germline V lookup: CDR1 DFQATT, CDR2 SNEGSKA (reference sequence). After removal of 6 bases from V and 8 bases from J, the junction contained 12 bases not matched to a gene. The CDR3 sequence is 14 residues long. The CDR3 spells CSAARQGASQEAFF. CDR3 sequence (DNA): TGCAGTGCCGCTAGACAGGGGGCAAGTCAAGAAGCTTTCTTT.

This clonotype showed up just a few times. The rearrangement joins TRBV7-9 to TRBJ2-7, with TRBD1 matching 10 bases. This CDR3 is built from 14 residues. J lost 6 bases, V lost 2 bases, and 4 bases had no gene match. CDR1 and CDR2 (germline): SEHNR, FQNEAQ (reference sequence). DNA of the CDR3: TGTGCCAGCAGCTTAAGACAGGGGGCGAGCGAGCAGTACTTC. Amino acid sequence: CASSLRQGASEQYF.

The table lists this clonotype with a few counts. The gene calls are TRBV7-2 and TRBJ2-4, with a tentative D call TRBD2 (5 bases). V was shortened by 1 base and J by 8 bases, with 15 bases between the two germline ends. The CDR3 loop spans 15 amino acids. Germline assignment: CDR1 SGHTA and CDR2 FQGNSA. The CDR3 spells CASSLVGRSGDIQYF. The CDR3 DNA reads TGTGCCAGCAGCTTAGTTGGGAGATCTGGAGACATTCAGTACTTC. Combining the CDR3 with reference TRBV7-2 and TRBJ2-4 gives the whole variable domain GAGVSQSPSNKVTEKGKDVELRCDPISGHTALYWYRQSLGQGLEFLIYFQGNSAPDKSGLPSDRFSAERTGGSVSTLTIQRTQQEDSAVYLCASSLVGRSGDIQYFGAGTRLSVL.